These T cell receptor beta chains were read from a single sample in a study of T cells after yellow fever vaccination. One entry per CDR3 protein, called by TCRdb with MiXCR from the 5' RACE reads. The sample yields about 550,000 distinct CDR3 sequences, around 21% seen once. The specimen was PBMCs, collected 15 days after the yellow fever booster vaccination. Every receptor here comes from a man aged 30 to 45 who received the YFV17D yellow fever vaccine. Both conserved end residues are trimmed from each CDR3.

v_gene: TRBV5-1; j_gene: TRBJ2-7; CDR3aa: ASGPLAGSYEQY
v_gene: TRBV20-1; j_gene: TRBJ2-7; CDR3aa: SATSTEFSYEQY
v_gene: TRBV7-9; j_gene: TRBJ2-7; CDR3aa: ASTPGEGTYEQY
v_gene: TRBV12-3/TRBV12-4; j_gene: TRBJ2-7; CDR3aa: ASSPDRYNEQY
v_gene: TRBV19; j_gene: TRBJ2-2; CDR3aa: ASSLSGSSRAF
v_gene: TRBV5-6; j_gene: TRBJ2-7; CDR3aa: ASSLNRAYEQY
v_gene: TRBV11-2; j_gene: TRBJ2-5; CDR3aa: ASSLRARLAGYNQETQY
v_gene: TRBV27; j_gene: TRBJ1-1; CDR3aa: ASSFLDRNTEAF
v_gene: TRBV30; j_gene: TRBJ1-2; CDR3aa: AWNREGNGYT
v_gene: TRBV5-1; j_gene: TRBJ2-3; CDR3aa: ASSALGPTDTQY
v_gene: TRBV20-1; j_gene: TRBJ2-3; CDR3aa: SASQLRGRGAQY
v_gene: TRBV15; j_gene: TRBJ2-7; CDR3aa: ATSSGLAGAYEQY
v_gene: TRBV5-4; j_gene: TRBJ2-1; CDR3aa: ASRQEWNNEQF
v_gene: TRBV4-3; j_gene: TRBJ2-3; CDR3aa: ASSQDSLAGYRDTQY
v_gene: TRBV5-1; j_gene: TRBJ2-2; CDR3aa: ASTIRGGRTTGELF
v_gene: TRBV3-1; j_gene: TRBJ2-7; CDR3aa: ASSQDQAHPGD
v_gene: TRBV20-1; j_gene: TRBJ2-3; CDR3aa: SASGEDTQY
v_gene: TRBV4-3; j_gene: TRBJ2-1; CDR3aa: ASMSGRGNYNEQF
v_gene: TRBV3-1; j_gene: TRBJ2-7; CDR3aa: ASSPRLAGLYEQY
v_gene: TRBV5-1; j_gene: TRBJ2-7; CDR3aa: ASSYRTGGGEQY
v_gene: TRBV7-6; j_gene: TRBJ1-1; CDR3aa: ASSFWEDTEAF
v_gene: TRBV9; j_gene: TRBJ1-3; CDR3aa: ASSGQGGDRGNTIY
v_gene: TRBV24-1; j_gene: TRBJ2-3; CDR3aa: ATSDVTGRLADTQY
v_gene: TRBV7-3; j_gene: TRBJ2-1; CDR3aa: ASSRGGTGTNEQF
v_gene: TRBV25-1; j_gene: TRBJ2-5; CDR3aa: ASSRETQY
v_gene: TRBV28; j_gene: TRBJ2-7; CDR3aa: ASSFETDYEQY
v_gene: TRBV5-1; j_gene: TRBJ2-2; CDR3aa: ASSSGLAGVGGELF
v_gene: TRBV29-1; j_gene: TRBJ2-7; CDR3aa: SVEGVGSYEQY
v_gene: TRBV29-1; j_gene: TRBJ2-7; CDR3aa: SVRDYPYEQY
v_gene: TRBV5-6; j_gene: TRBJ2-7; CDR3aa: ASSLWIRAYYEQY
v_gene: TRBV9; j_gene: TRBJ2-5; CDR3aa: ASSSRGTGRETQY
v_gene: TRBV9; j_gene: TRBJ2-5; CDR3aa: ASSVSAAQETQY
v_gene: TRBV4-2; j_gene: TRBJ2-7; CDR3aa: ASSQFPAGSSEQY
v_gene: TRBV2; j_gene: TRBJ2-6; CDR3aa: ASSEISSGANVLT
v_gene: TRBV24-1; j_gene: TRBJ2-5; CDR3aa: ATSDSGQGKETQY
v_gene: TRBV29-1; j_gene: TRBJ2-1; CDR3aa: SGTTSGSPGDEQF
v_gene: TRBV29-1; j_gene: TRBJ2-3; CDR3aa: SVGRTSGATDTQY
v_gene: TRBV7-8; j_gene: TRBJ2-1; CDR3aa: ASSLRLAGVGYEQF
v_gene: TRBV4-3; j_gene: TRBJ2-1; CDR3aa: ASSQDPEYNEQF
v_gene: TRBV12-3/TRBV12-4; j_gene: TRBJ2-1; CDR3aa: ASSPGRQNEQF
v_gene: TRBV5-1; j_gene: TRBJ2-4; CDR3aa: ASSPVLGYKNIQY
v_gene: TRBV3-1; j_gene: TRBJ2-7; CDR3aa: ASSQGSGRAIDEQY
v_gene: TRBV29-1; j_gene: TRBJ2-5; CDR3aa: SVAGQRELKETQY
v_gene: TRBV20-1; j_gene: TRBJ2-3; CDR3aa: SAREPGGPTDTQY
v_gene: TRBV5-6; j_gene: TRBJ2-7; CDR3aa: ASSLMLRGREQY
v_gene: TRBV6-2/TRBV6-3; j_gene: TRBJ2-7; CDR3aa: ASNLSGRNSYEQY